This T cell receptor (beta chain) was documented in a study of human T cells and chemical hapten exposure. Findings of the study overall: Relative to control repertoires, expanded TCRs gave rise to significantly more large CDR3 similarity clusters.

Stated time point: pre-sensitization, week 0. Treatment described: therapeutic diphenylcyclopropenone sensitization with weekly scalp DPC. Only after blood had been drawn was each patch test applied. Alopecia patients deemed DPC-suitable, aged 18 to 70, excluding pregnancy. Notes on this clonotype: Its specificity is not known.

TCRdb fed the RACE reads into MiXCR, producing one record per CDR3 protein. Here the sample spans 300,000 to 450,000 distinct CDR3 sequences, roughly 6% being singletons. The CDR3 loop spans 14 amino acids. Germline V gene lookup returns CDR1 DFQATT and CDR2 SNEGSKA (reference sequence). With V trimmed by 3 bases and J by 3 bases, 4 bases remained unmatched. The sequence derives from a woman between 18 and 30 years old with alopecia areata. Some clones in this sample may be carry-over from other donors' samples. The sample consisted of whole blood, taken in connection with sensitization to the hapten diphenylcyclopropenone (DPC). The gene calls are TRBV20-1 and TRBJ2-1; 8 bases map to TRBD1. CDR3 region: CSARAQGDYNEQFF. The CDR3 bases are TGCAGTGCTAGGGCACAGGGGGACTACAATGAGCAGTTCTTC.